Below are 11 T cell receptor beta chains sequenced from a single sample in a study of cytomegalovirus exposure and HLA in healthy donors. It was with 60 Vbeta and 13 Jbeta primers that the PCR ran. Sequenced by immunoSEQ multiplex PCR; TCRdb stores in-frame clones only, minus some. Here the sample spans approximately 200,000 clones, 75% to 80% being singletons. The sequencing input was PBMCs. The receptors shown here come from a man aged 18 to 29 in good health and CMV-seronegative.

This clone was counted between two and nine times. V is TRBV30 and J is TRBJ2-5; 9 nucleotides align to TRBD1. The CDR3 is made up of 15 amino acids. The V gene's germline CDR1 is GTSNPN and CDR2 SVGIG (reference sequence). Losses at the gene ends were 4 bases for V and 4 bases for J; bases not matched to a gene: 10. For the CDR3, the DNA is TGTGCCTGGACCCCCGGGACAGGGATCATAGAGACCCAGTACTTC. Translated: CAWTPGTGIIETQYF.

The gene calls are TRBV13 and TRBJ2-2, with TRBD2 as a possible D gene (6 bases). Deletions cut 6 bases from V and 1 base from J, with 9 bases between. The length of the CDR3 is 14 residues. Looked up from germline, CDR1 is PRHDT and CDR2 is FYEKMQ (reference sequence). CDR3 sequence reads: CASSSGGNTGELFF. The CDR3 region has the DNA TGTGCCAGCAGTTCCGGGGGGAACACCGGGGAGCTGTTTTTT.

DNA of the CDR3: TGCGCCAGCAGCCCTATACAGCGGGGGGGCCTAAATGAGCAGTTCTTC. It codes for CASSPIQRGGLNEQFF. The chain couples TRBV5-1 to TRBJ2-1; the match to TRBD2 covers 10 bases. The V gene's germline CDR1 is SGHRS and CDR2 YFSETQ. The V segment lost 4 bases and the J segment 7 bases; nucleotides outside the gene matches: 11. The CDR3 is 16 residues long.

The chain links TRBV27 to TRBJ2-1; maybe TRBD2 (6 bases). CDR3 length: 14 residues. Between the trimmed V and J ends, which lost 4 bases and 3 bases, there was a span of 10 bases. Germline loops: CDR1 MNHEY, CDR2 SMNVEV (reference sequence). The CDR3 sequence is CASSSGDFYNEQFF. The CDR3 nucleotides read TGTGCCAGCAGTTCGGGGGACTTCTACAATGAGCAGTTCTTC.

The J gene is TRBJ2-5, the V gene TRBV29-1, with D possibly matching TRBD2 (7 bases). Between the trimmed V and J ends, which lost 0 bases and 4 bases, there was a span of 15 bases. This CDR3 comprises 15 residues. Per germline, CDR1 SQVTM and CDR2 ANQGSEA. Here the CDR3 reads CSVEDLRGARETQYF. DNA for the CDR3: TGCAGCGTTGAAGATCTTCGGGGGGCCCGAGAGACCCAGTACTTC.

The chain joins TRBV7-2 to TRBJ1-1; D call uncertain. Germline V gives CDR1 SGHTA, CDR2 FQGNSA. The CDR3 consists of 14 residues. V was trimmed by 1 base and J by 1 base, leaving 7 bases between them. Here the CDR3 DNA reads TGTGCCAGCAGCTTAGTGGGGAGGAACACTGAAGCTTTCTTT. It yields the protein CASSLVGRNTEAFF. Full variable domain (outside the CDR3, taken from reference TRBV7-2 and TRBJ1-1): GAGVSQSPSNKVTEKGKDVELRCDPISGHTALYWYRQSLGQGLEFLIYFQGNSAPDKSGLPSDRFSAERTGGSVSTLTIQRTQQEDSAVYLCASSLVGRNTEAFFGQGTRLTVV.

This clone was counted only a few times. The V gene is TRBV20-1, the J gene TRBJ2-4; tentative D call: TRBD2 (5 bases). The CDR3 consists of 11 residues. Germline assignment: CDR1 DFQATT and CDR2 SNEGSKA (reference sequence). The ends were cut back, 6 bases at V and 15 bases at J, with 18 bases in the middle. CDR3 sequence: CSAHNMGDRYF. The CDR3 DNA reads TGCAGTGCGCACAACATGGGAGACCGGTACTTC.

The chain recombines TRBV2 with TRBJ2-2, with TRBD1 as a possible D gene (6 bases). V gave up 5 bases and J gave up 3 bases, with 13 bases separating them. The CDR3 has 15 amino acids. Germline CDR1 reads SNHLY; CDR2 reads FYNNEI. In nucleotides, the CDR3 is TGTGCCAGCAGTACACAGGGATCGGACACCGGGGAGCTGTTTTTT. This translates into CASSTQGSDTGELFF. Together with reference TRBV2 and TRBJ2-2, the CDR3 gives the full variable domain: EPEVTQTPSHQVTQMGQEVILRCVPISNHLYFYWYRQILGQKVEFLVSFYNNEISEKSEIFDDQFSVERPDGSNFTLKIRSTKLEDSAMYFCASSTQGSDTGELFFGEGSRLTVL.

The rearrangement joins TRBV11-2 to TRBJ2-7; D unclear. The V and J ends lost 1 base and 9 bases respectively, with 19 bases between them. CDR1 and CDR2 from the germline V gene are SGHAT and FQNNGV. This CDR3 has 15 amino acids. The CDR3: CASSLVLQNYKVQYF. For the CDR3, the DNA is TGTGCCAGCAGCTTAGTTTTACAGAATTATAAGGTGCAGTACTTC.

This clone was observed a few times. This chain links TRBV28 with TRBJ1-1; no firm D call. Germline V gene lookup returns CDR1 MDHEN and CDR2 SYDVKM. V gave up 5 bases and J gave up 8 bases, with 12 bases separating them. The CDR3 spans 12 residues. The CDR3 DNA sequence: TGTGCCAGCAGTCTCAACAGTCCCGAAGCTTTCTTT. This sequence encodes CASSLNSPEAFF.

The rearrangement links TRBV7-9 to TRBJ2-3; 8 bases match TRBD2. CDR1 and CDR2 from the germline V gene are SEHNR and FQNEAQ (reference sequence). Trimming removed 4 bases from V and 4 bases from J; junction bases left unmatched: 7. The CDR3 totals 15 residues. CDR3 amino acids: CASSSRRGDSDTQYF. The DNA for the CDR3 is TGTGCCAGCAGCTCCCGGCGGGGGGACTCAGATACGCAGTATTTT.